This T cell receptor (beta chain) stems from a study of a mutant IDH1 vaccine in newly diagnosed glioma. Study overall: Most had both radiotherapy and temozolomide beforehand; others had only one.

General study points: Whatever changes occurred in top peripheral T cell clonotypes seemed unrelated to pseudoprogression. Among all patients, vaccine-induced immune responses occurred in approximately 94%.

The table lists this clone with a few counts. Its antigen remains unknown. Germline trimming cut 6 bases from V and 8 bases from J; bases unmatched to any gene: 7. Germline V CDR1 and CDR2: ENHRY, SYGVKD. CDR3 length equals 14 residues. Libraries were prepared by immunoSEQ multiplex PCR; TCRdb keeps only in-frame clonotypes and omits some of them. The data show tens of thousands of clones, over 70% seen once. This sample's time point: baseline, week 1 (first vaccination visit). As to treatment: pre-vaccination baseline after standard-of-care therapy. Newly diagnosed WHO grade 3 or 4 IDH1-mutant, ATRX-lost astrocytomas were identified in the donors.

The input for sequencing was PBMCs, taken from a glioma patient treated with radiotherapy, temozolomide or both. This receptor was taken from a man aged 25-45 years with glioma. This chain links TRBV10-3 with TRBJ1-3; 10 bases are a match to TRBD1. In nucleotides, the CDR3 is TGTGCCATCAGCCCGGGACAGGGGCCAGACACCATATATTTT. Its protein product is CAISPGQGPDTIYF.